These T cell receptor beta chains were read from a single sample in a study of OX40 agonist ivuxolimab in advanced cancers. The repertoire was sequenced with immunoSEQ multiplex PCR; TCRdb's copy has only in-frame clones and lacks some. The sample gives more than 40,000 clones, about 90% of which show up once; around 1.1% is in the top ten. The source material was CD4+ or CD8+ T cells sorted from blood, sampled in a trial of the OX40 agonist ivuxolimab. The receptors shown here come from an adult with an advanced solid tumor such as melanoma, head and neck, liver or kidney cancer. Each CDR3 is given with its conserved first and last residue. D genes are given only for firm matches. Size tells how often a clone was seen (once, few, many) or the class of an expanded clone, and some rows leave it out.

clone size	V gene	D gene	J gene	CDR3 protein	CDR3 DNA
-	TRBV9	TRBD2	TRBJ2-6	CASRSTGGNPSGANVLTF	TGTGCCAGCAGAAGCACGGGGGGGAATCCGTCTGGGGCCAACGTCCTGACTTTC
-	TRBV7-9	TRBD2	TRBJ2-5	CASSLGASGQETQYF	TGTGCCAGCAGCTTAGGGGCTAGCGGACAAGAGACCCAGTACTTC
-	TRBV7-8	TRBD1	TRBJ1-1	CASSPRDRGSNTEAFF	TGTGCCAGCAGCCCCCGGGACAGGGGTTCGAACACTGAAGCTTTCTTT
-	TRBV28	-	TRBJ1-1	CASIPGAIKRGEAFF	TGTGCCAGCATCCCCGGGGCTATCAAACGGGGCGAAGCTTTCTTT
-	TRBV7-3	TRBD1	TRBJ2-2	CASSATGGNGELFF	TGTGCCAGCAGCGCGACAGGGGGAAACGGGGAGCTGTTTTTT
once	TRBV28	TRBD1	TRBJ1-4	CASRRQGAGEKLFF	TGTGCCAGCAGAAGACAGGGGGCTGGTGAAAAACTGTTTTTT
-	TRBV7-7	TRBD2	TRBJ2-5	CASSSGKRTSGYQETQYF	TGTGCTAGCAGCTCAGGAAAGAGGACTAGCGGATACCAAGAGACCCAGTACTTC
-	TRBV7-2	-	TRBJ2-2	CASSSSGRLTGELFF	TGTGCCAGCAGCTCCTCCGGGAGACTAACCGGGGAGCTGTTTTTT
few	TRBV11-2	-	TRBJ2-7	CASSRQRSYEQYF	TGTGCCAGCAGTCGACAGAGAAGCTACGAGCAGTACTTC
-	TRBV7-9	-	TRBJ2-1	CASSLVGDAEQFF	TGTGCCAGCAGCTTAGTTGGGGACGCTGAGCAGTTCTTC
-	TRBV5-5	-	TRBJ2-1	CASRPYGLTSSYNEQFF	TGTGCCAGCAGACCATACGGGCTGACTAGCTCCTACAATGAGCAGTTCTTC
-	TRBV18	TRBD2	TRBJ2-3	CASSPRLAGGDTQYF	TGTGCCAGCTCACCGCGACTAGCGGGAGGAGATACGCAGTATTTT
-	TRBV7-3	TRBD2	TRBJ2-1	CASSFRSGSGYNEQFF	TGTGCCAGCAGCTTCCGTAGCGGGAGTGGGTACAATGAGCAGTTCTTC